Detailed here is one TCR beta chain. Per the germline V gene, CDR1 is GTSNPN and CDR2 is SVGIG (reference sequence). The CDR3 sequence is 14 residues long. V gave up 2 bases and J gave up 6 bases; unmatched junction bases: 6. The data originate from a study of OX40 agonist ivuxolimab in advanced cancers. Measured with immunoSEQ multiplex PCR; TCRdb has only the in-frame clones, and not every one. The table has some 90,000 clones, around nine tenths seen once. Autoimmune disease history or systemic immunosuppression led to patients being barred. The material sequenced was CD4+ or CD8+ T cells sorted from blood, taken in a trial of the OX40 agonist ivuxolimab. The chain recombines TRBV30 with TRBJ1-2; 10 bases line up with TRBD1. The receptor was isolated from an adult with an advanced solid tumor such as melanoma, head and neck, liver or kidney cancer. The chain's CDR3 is CAWSPAGTGDGYTF. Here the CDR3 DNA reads TGTGCCTGGAGTCCCGCCGGGACAGGGGATGGCTACACCTTC.